This T cell receptor (beta chain) appears in the sequencing data of a study of liver allograft versus peripheral blood T cells. Study-wide background: Transplanted-liver T cell receptor repertoires were compared with recipients' peripheral blood repertoires.

TCRdb fed the reads into MiXCR, producing one record per CDR3 protein. Among more than 6,000 distinct CDR3 sequences listed, approximately 17% were seen once. The CDR3 length is 11 residues. Germline lookup yields CDR1 MNHEY and CDR2 SVGEGT. The V end lost 6 bases, the J end lost 5 bases, and 5 bases lay between the germline ends. This clonotype is labeled as medium-sized. This chain links TRBV6-2 or TRBV6-3 with TRBJ2-1; no definite D call. This receptor was identified in a human patient who had a liver transplant. Some T cells may be the graft donor's. The CDR3 DNA sequence: TGTGCCAGCAGCCTTAACAATGAGCAGTTCTTC. It translates to CASSLNNEQFF.